Presented here are 24 T cell receptor beta chains from one specimen sequenced in a study of OX40 agonist ivuxolimab in advanced cancers. Sequencing used immunoSEQ multiplex PCR; TCRdb keeps in-frame clones, though not all of them. Seen here are more than 60,000 clones, about 85% observed once, and the top ten hold 3.5% to 4%. The input for sequencing was CD4+ or CD8+ T cells sorted from blood, taken in a trial of the OX40 agonist ivuxolimab. The receptors derive from an adult with an advanced solid tumor such as melanoma, head and neck, liver or kidney cancer.

The chain has TRBV2 and TRBJ1-3; TRBD1 agrees at 8 bases. Trimming at V came to 4 bases and at J to 4 bases, leaving 6 bases not matched to a gene. This CDR3 has 15 residues. In germline, CDR1 is SNHLY, CDR2 FYNNEI. Written as DNA, the CDR3 is TGTGCCAGCAGTGCACGGACAGGGAGAGGAAACACCATATATTTT. As protein: CASSARTGRGNTIYF.

This chain joins TRBV28 and TRBJ1-4; 10 positions match TRBD1. The CDR3 spans 15 residues. With 4 bases clipped from V and 6 bases from J, the junction kept 5 bases outside the gene matches. Germline lookup yields CDR1 MDHEN and CDR2 SYDVKM. CDR3 bases: TGTGCCAGCAGTTCATCGGGACAGGGGCATGAAAAACTGTTTTTT. It is translated as CASSSSGQGHEKLFF.

The rearrangement links TRBV11-1 to TRBJ2-1; 10 bases agree with TRBD1. Trimming took 6 bases from V and 7 from J; bases not matched to a gene: 15. This CDR3 has 17 amino acids. Per germline, CDR1 SGHAT and CDR2 FQDESV (reference sequence). The CDR3 spells CASSPGGQGPVENEQFF. As DNA, the CDR3 is TGTGCCAGCAGTCCTGGGGGACAGGGGCCTGTCGAAAATGAGCAGTTCTTC.

The V gene is TRBV6-5, the J gene TRBJ2-3, with TRBD2 identical over 11 bases. V lost 2 bases to trimming and J lost 3 bases; unmatched junction nucleotides: 1. The CDR3 has 15 residues. Germline assignment: CDR1 MNHEY and CDR2 SVGAGI. CDR3 sequence (DNA): TGTGCCAGCAGTTACCGACTAGCGGGGACAGATACGCAGTATTTT. Amino acid sequence: CASSYRLAGTDTQYF.

This clone appeared a single time. The chain employs TRBV5-8 and TRBJ2-7; 8 bases map to TRBD1. Trimming cost V 0 bases and J 6 bases; bases outside gene matches: 8. CDR1 SGHTS and CDR2 YDEGEE come from the germline V gene. The CDR3 runs to 15 residues. The CDR3 protein is CASSLDWTGRFEQYF. The CDR3 DNA reads TGTGCCAGCAGCTTGGATTGGACAGGGCGTTTCGAGCAGTACTTC.

This chain links TRBV11-2 with TRBJ2-7; TRBD1 aligns across 7 bases. V was clipped by 6 bases and J by 2 bases; unmatched bases: 10. The CDR3 covers 15 residues. The V gene's germline CDR1 is SGHAT and CDR2 FQNNGV. The CDR3 protein is CASSRNNRGPYEQYF. The CDR3 DNA reads as TGTGCCAGCAGTCGAAACAACAGGGGACCCTACGAGCAGTACTTC. The whole variable domain, remainder taken from reference TRBV11-2 and TRBJ2-7, is EAGVAQSPRYKIIEKRQSVAFWCNPISGHATLYWYQQILGQGPKLLIQFQNNGVVDDSQLPKDRFSAERLKGVDSTLKIQPAKLEDSAVYLCASSRNNRGPYEQYFGPGTRLTVT.

The gene calls are TRBV7-9 and TRBJ2-3; D is ambiguous. V was shortened by 8 bases and J by 1 base, with 19 bases between the two germline ends. Germline V gives CDR1 SEHNR, CDR2 FQNEAQ (reference sequence). This CDR3 comprises 16 residues. The DNA for the CDR3 is TGTGCCAGCTCCCCGACCCTGCAGGTTGGCACAGATACGCAGTATTTT. It specifies CASSPTLQVGTDTQYF.

There are a few counts of this clone. This rearrangement joins TRBV30 to TRBJ1-3; tentatively, D is TRBD1 (5 bases). This CDR3 is 11 amino acids long. Germline CDR1 reads GTSNPN; CDR2 reads SVGIG (reference sequence). V was trimmed by 5 bases and J by 6 bases, leaving 8 bases between them. The CDR3 DNA reads TGTGCCTGGCAGGGAGAAAACACCATATATTTT. Residues: CAWQGENTIYF.

The chain is built from TRBV5-6 and TRBJ2-7, with 10 bases that match TRBD1. Trimming at V came to 4 bases and at J to 5 bases, leaving 3 bases not matched to a gene. CDR1 is SGHDT, CDR2 YYEEEE, per germline. This CDR3 has 13 amino acids. The CDR3 here is CASSVTGGNEQYF. The CDR3 DNA is TGTGCCAGCAGCGTGACAGGGGGCAACGAGCAGTACTTC.

The genes are TRBV5-6 and TRBJ2-7; TRBD2 matches 10 bases. Germline V gives CDR1 SGHDT, CDR2 YYEEEE. The J segment lost 3 bases and the V segment lost 4 bases, leaving 4 bases of the junction unmatched. The CDR3 runs 14 residues. This CDR3 is CASSLIAGGYEQYF. The CDR3 nucleotides are TGTGCCAGCAGCCTGATAGCGGGGGGCTACGAGCAGTACTTC. The variable domain in full, with the rest retrieved from reference TRBV5-6 and TRBJ2-7, is DAGVTQSPTHLIKTRGQQVTLRCSPKSGHDTVSWYQQALGQGPQFIFQYYEEEERQRGNFPDRFSGHQFPNYSSELNVNALLLGDSALYLCASSLIAGGYEQYFGPGTRLTVT.

The chain carries TRBV7-8 and TRBJ2-7; TRBD1 aligns across 8 bases. The ends lost 6 bases at V and 2 bases at J; junction bases unmatched: 3. The CDR3 contains 13 residues. The germline gives CDR1 SGHVS, CDR2 FQNEAQ. CDR3 sequence reads: CASSSTGAYEQYF. The CDR3 DNA is TGTGCCAGCAGTTCGACAGGGGCCTACGAGCAGTACTTC.

V is TRBV11-3 and J is TRBJ1-1; D is unresolved. V gave up 5 bases and J gave up 0 bases, with 7 bases separating them. This CDR3 has 13 residues. CDR1 is SGHNT, CDR2 YENEEA, per germline. For the CDR3, the DNA is TGTGCCAGCAGCCGCGAGATGAACACTGAAGCTTTCTTT. Its protein product is CASSREMNTEAFF. The entire variable domain, with the rest obtained from reference TRBV11-3 and TRBJ1-1, is as follows: EAGVVQSPRYKIIEKKQPVAFWCNPISGHNTLYWYLQNLGQGPELLIRYENEEAVDDSQLPKDRFSAERLKGVDSTLKIQPAELGDSAVYLCASSREMNTEAFFGQGTRLTVV.

V usage is TRBV7-8 and J usage is TRBJ1-1; D gene uncertain. This CDR3 is built from 13 residues. The germline CDR1 and CDR2 sequences are SGHVS and FQNEAQ. The V end was cut by 2 bases, the J end by 1 base, with 5 bases between. As DNA, the CDR3 is TGTGCCAGCAGCTTAAATAGGAACACTGAAGCTTTCTTT. Translating it yields CASSLNRNTEAFF.

This chain joins TRBV2 and TRBJ2-7; TRBD2 is a possible D gene (6 bases). Trimming shortened V by 2 bases and J by 3 bases, and 8 bases separated the two germline ends. The germline V gene encodes CDR1 SNHLY and CDR2 FYNNEI. This CDR3 comprises 13 residues. CDR3 coding DNA: TGTGCCAGCAGTGAAAGGGAGGTCTACGAGCAGTACTTC. As protein: CASSEREVYEQYF. Drawing the rest from reference TRBV2 and TRBJ2-7, the complete variable domain is EPEVTQTPSHQVTQMGQEVILRCVPISNHLYFYWYRQILGQKVEFLVSFYNNEISEKSEIFDDQFSVERPDGSNFTLKIRSTKLEDSAMYFCASSEREVYEQYFGPGTRLTVT.

The CDR3 here is CASRSGYTGELFF. CDR3 DNA: TGTGCCAGCAGATCGGGGTACACCGGGGAGCTGTTTTTT. The chain uses TRBV28 and TRBJ2-2, with D maybe TRBD2 (5 bases). Germline V CDR1 and CDR2: MDHEN, SYDVKM. Deletions cut 6 bases from V and 3 bases from J, with 8 bases between. The CDR3 consists of 13 residues. The variable domain in full, completed from reference TRBV28 and TRBJ2-2, reads DVKVTQSSRYLVKRTGEKVFLECVQDMDHENMFWYRQDPGLGLRLIYFSYDVKMKEKGDIPEGYSVSREKKERFSLILESASTNQTSMYLCASRSGYTGELFFGEGSRLTVL.

The gene calls are TRBV6-5 and TRBJ1-5; D is perhaps TRBD1 (6 bases). The CDR3 contains 13 residues. From germline, CDR1 is MNHEY and CDR2 SVGAGI. Trimming removed 6 bases from V and 3 bases from J, with 9 bases in between. DNA of the CDR3: TGTGCCAGCAGCGGGGGGCTCAATCAGCCCCAGCATTTT. Translation gives CASSGGLNQPQHF.

The CDR3 coding sequence is TGTGCCAGCAGCACGCTAGCGGGAAACAATGAGCAGTTCTTC. Translating gives CASSTLAGNNEQFF. The chain joins TRBV7-6 to TRBJ2-1, with 9 bases identical to TRBD2. Germline-derived CDR1 and CDR2 are SGHVS and FNYEAQ. J was trimmed by 5 bases and V by 5 bases; bases with no gene match: 4. The CDR3 spans 14 residues.

This clone appeared a few times. The rearrangement links TRBV7-2 to TRBJ1-6; a weak D match, TRBD1 (5 bases). The CDR3 is 14 amino acids. The V gene lost 3 bases and the J gene lost 7 bases, with 10 bases spanning the gap. CDR1 is SGHTA and CDR2 is FQGNSA in the germline V gene. The CDR3 loop reads CASSFYRDNSPLHF. The DNA for the CDR3 is TGTGCCAGCAGCTTCTATAGGGACAATTCACCCCTCCACTTT. The full variable domain, with the rest looked up from reference TRBV7-2 and TRBJ1-6, is GAGVSQSPSNKVTEKGKDVELRCDPISGHTALYWYRQSLGQGLEFLIYFQGNSAPDKSGLPSDRFSAERTGGSVSTLTIQRTQQEDSAVYLCASSFYRDNSPLHFGNGTRLTVT.

The CDR3 sequence is CASSAMASGTGELFF. The CDR3 nucleotides are TGTGCCAGCAGCGCGATGGCTAGCGGGACCGGGGAGCTGTTTTTT. The chain carries TRBV9 and TRBJ2-2; 8 nucleotides agree with TRBD2. The length of the CDR3 is 15 residues. V lost 3 bases and J lost 5; bases outside the gene matches: 6. The germline CDR1 and CDR2 sequences are SGDLS and YYNGEE.

J is TRBJ2-3 and V is TRBV9; 13 nucleotides line up with TRBD2. The CDR3 totals 16 residues. Trimming at V came to 3 bases and at J to 6 bases, leaving 7 bases not matched to a gene. Germline V gene lookup returns CDR1 SGDLS and CDR2 YYNGEE. DNA of the CDR3: TGTGCCAGCAGCGCCGGGACTAGCGGGGAAGCGGATACGCAGTATTTT. Translated: CASSAGTSGEADTQYF.

The chain recombines TRBV6-1 with TRBJ1-1; D is possibly TRBD1 (5 bases). The CDR3 runs to 13 residues. Germline CDR1 MNHNS, CDR2 SASEGT. Trimming removed 8 bases at V and 5 bases at J, with 15 bases between. CDR3 sequence (DNA): TGTGCCAGCGCAGGCGCAGGGCTTACTGAAGCTTTCTTT. Amino acid sequence: CASAGAGLTEAFF.

This clone is a singleton in its sample. V and J are TRBV6-5 and TRBJ1-6; TRBD1 matches 10 bases. V was pared by 5 bases and J by 9 bases, with 7 bases of the junction left unmatched. Germline CDR1 MNHEY, CDR2 SVGAGI. The CDR3 totals 15 residues. For the CDR3, the DNA is TGTGCCAGCAGTCGCGGGGGGACAGGGGTTTCACCCCTCCACTTT. Amino acid sequence: CASSRGGTGVSPLHF.

The V call is TRBV7-9, the J call TRBJ2-1; TRBD1 matches at 9 bases. V dropped 3 bases and J dropped 9; count of bases not matched to a gene: 9. The CDR3 runs to 15 residues. The V gene's germline CDR1 is SEHNR and CDR2 FQNEAQ (reference sequence). The CDR3 here is CASSFGDRAPFEQFF. The CDR3 DNA reads as TGTGCCAGCAGCTTCGGGGACAGGGCTCCCTTTGAGCAGTTCTTC.

V and J are TRBV28 and TRBJ2-1; 9 bases are a match to TRBD2. Germline trimming cut 4 bases from V and 7 bases from J; bases unmatched to any gene: 14. From germline, CDR1 is MDHEN and CDR2 SYDVKM. This CDR3 has 17 residues. DNA of the CDR3: TGTGCCAGCAGTTCACGAATGGCGGGAGGGCCAAGTAATGAGCAGTTCTTC. This encodes CASSSRMAGGPSNEQFF.